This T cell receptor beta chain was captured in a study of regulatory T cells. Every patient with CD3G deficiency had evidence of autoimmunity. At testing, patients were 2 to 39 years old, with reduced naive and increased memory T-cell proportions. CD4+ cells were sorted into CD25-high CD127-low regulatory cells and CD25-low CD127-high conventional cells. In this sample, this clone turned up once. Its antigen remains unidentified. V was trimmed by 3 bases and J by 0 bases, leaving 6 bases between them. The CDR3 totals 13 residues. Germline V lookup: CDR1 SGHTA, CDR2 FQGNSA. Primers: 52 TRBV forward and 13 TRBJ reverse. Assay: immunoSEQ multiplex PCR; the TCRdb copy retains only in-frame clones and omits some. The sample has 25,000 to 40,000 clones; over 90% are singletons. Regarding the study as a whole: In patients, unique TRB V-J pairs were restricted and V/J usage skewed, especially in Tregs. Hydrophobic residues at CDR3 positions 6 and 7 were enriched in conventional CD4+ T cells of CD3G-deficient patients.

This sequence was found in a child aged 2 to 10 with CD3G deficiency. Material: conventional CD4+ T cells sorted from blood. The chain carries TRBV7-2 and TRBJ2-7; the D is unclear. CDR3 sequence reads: CASSLAGSYEQYF. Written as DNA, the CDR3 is TGTGCCAGCAGCTTGGCTGGCTCCTACGAGCAGTACTTC.